Below are 13 T cell receptor beta chains sequenced from a single sample in a study of T cells in Graves' hyperthyroidism and ophthalmopathy. From RNA transcripts, TCR beta CDR3 regions were amplified. A set of HTBI primers served as the primers for a first-round RT-PCR of the TCR CDR3. Via MiXCR, TCRdb re-called the multiplex PCR reads, giving one row per CDR3 protein. The table lists fewer than 650,000 distinct CDR3 sequences, 46% of them singletons. The sequenced sample was peripheral blood or thyroid tissue (not recorded which). Receptors were obtained from an adult woman with Graves' disease, either hyperthyroidism or ophthalmopathy (not recorded which).

This clonotype was counted only a few times. The rearrangement links TRBV10-3 to TRBJ1-2, with 7 bases matching TRBD1. J gave up 2 bases and V 6 bases, and 6 bases lay outside the gene matches. Germline CDR1 and CDR2: ENHRY and SYGVKD. This CDR3 spans 14 amino acids. The CDR3 is CAISAGQRNYGYTF. Here the CDR3 DNA reads TGTGCCATCAGCGCGGGACAGCGAAACTATGGCTACACCTTC.

This clonotype has ten or more counts. The chain couples TRBV5-1 to TRBJ2-5; D gene uncertain. The length of the CDR3 is 13 residues. V was shortened by 5 bases and J by 2 bases, with 10 bases between the two germline ends. Germline assignment: CDR1 SGHRS and CDR2 YFSETQ. The CDR3 protein is CASSETGQETQYF. The CDR3 DNA reads TGCGCCAGCAGTGAGACGGGTCAAGAGACCCAGTACTTC. Based on the CDR3 plus reference TRBV5-1 and TRBJ2-5, the full variable domain is KAGVTQTPRYLIKTRGQQVTLSCSPISGHRSVSWYQQTPGQGLQFLFEYFSETQRNKGNFPGRFSGRQFSNSRSEMNVSTLELGDSALYLCASSETGQETQYFGPGTRLLVL.

CDR3 residues: CASAPPGELFF. Here the CDR3 DNA reads TGCGCCAGCGCCCCGCCCGGGGAGCTGTTTTTT. The rearrangement uses TRBV10-2 and TRBJ2-2; D ambiguous. CDR1 and CDR2 (germline): WSHSY, SAAADI. CDR3 length: 11 amino acids. The V end lost 8 bases, the J end lost 6 bases, and 7 bases lay between the germline ends.

The genes are TRBV6-2 or TRBV6-3 and TRBJ1-1; D unresolved. Deletions cut 2 bases from V and 1 base from J, with 8 bases between. This CDR3 is 14 amino acids long. The V gene's germline CDR1 is MNHEY and CDR2 SVGEGT. This CDR3 is CASSYAAKNTEAFF. The CDR3, as DNA: TGTGCCAGCAGTTACGCCGCGAAGAACACTGAAGCTTTCTTT.

The chain joins TRBV15 to TRBJ1-6; the D is unclear. There are 16 residues in the CDR3. Germline CDR1 and CDR2: LNHNV and YYDKDF (reference sequence). V lost 0 bases to trimming and J lost 5 bases, with 11 bases between them. The CDR3 protein is CATSRDGGRHNSPLHF. The CDR3 bases are TGTGCCACCAGCAGAGATGGTGGCAGGCATAATTCACCCCTCCACTTT.

This chain joins TRBV20-1 and TRBJ1-5; TRBD1 might be the D (5 bases). This CDR3 contains 12 residues. CDR1 and CDR2 (germline): DFQATT, SNEGSKA (reference sequence). Trimming removed 3 bases from V and 5 bases from J, with 8 bases in between. The CDR3 DNA follows: TGCAGTGCTAGTAGGGGATATCAGCCCCAGCATTTT. Translated, it gives CSASRGYQPQHF.

The chain carries TRBV7-2 and TRBJ2-7; possible D gene TRBD1, 6 bases. The CDR3 extends over 11 amino acids. Germline lookup yields CDR1 SGHTA and CDR2 FQGNSA. The V end lost 10 bases, the J end lost 4 bases, and 11 bases lay between the germline ends. This CDR3 is CATRQGYEQYF. The CDR3 DNA is TGTGCCACCCGGCAGGGGTACGAGCAGTACTTC.

As concerns this clonotype: Given a much more abundant clone one base away, this may be a read error. The CDR3 coding sequence is TGCAGTGCTAGAGAGGGACAGGGGAACACTGAAGCTTTCTTT. Translation: CSAREGQGNTEAFF. The chain links TRBV20-1 to TRBJ1-1, with 9 nucleotides matching TRBD1. V shed 0 bases and J 1 base; nucleotides not matched to a gene: 0. The CDR3 runs 14 residues. Per the germline V gene, CDR1 is DFQATT and CDR2 is SNEGSKA (reference sequence).

This sequence joins TRBV10-3 and TRBJ2-7, with 10 bases lining up with TRBD1. Germline V gene data show CDR1 as ENHRY and CDR2 as SYGVKD. The V segment lost 5 bases and the J segment 4 bases; nucleotides outside the gene matches: 14. There are 17 residues in the CDR3. CDR3 sequence reads: CAISPPPLRDRGYEQYF. The CDR3 nucleotides read TGTGCCATCAGTCCCCCACCTCTCCGGGACAGGGGTTACGAGCAGTACTTC.

V gene TRBV7-8 combines with J gene TRBJ2-5, with D possibly being TRBD2 (6 bases). The germline CDR1 and CDR2 sequences are SGHVS and FQNEAQ. The CDR3 consists of 12 residues. The germline V and J ends were trimmed by 0 bases and 7 bases, with 6 bases remaining between them. CDR3 sequence reads: CASSLASGTQYF. CDR3 nucleotides: TGTGCCAGCAGCTTAGCTAGCGGGACCCAGTACTTC.

The V gene is TRBV7-9, the J gene TRBJ2-7, with unresolved D. The germline CDR1 and CDR2 sequences are SEHNR and FQNEAQ (reference sequence). V was shortened by 1 base and J by 5 bases, with 18 bases between the two germline ends. The CDR3 contains 16 residues. CDR3 DNA sequence: TGTGCCAGCAGCTTAGTTGGGTCAGTGATAGGCCACGAGCAGTACTTC. Its protein product is CASSLVGSVIGHEQYF.

This chain links TRBV5-8 with TRBJ1-2; D remains ambiguous. Germline-derived CDR1 and CDR2 are SGHTS and YDEGEE. With 10 bases removed from V and 2 bases from J, the gap between germline ends came to 12 bases. The CDR3 loop spans 12 amino acids. Here the CDR3 DNA reads TGTGCCTCTCGGAGTCCCAACTATGGCTACACCTTC. Amino acids: CASRSPNYGYTF.

V gene TRBV7-6 combines with J gene TRBJ2-5, with 8 bases fitting TRBD1. The CDR3 runs to 12 residues. CDR1 and CDR2 (germline): SGHVS, FNYEAQ. V lost 5 bases to trimming and J lost 10 bases; unmatched junction nucleotides: 6. DNA of the CDR3: TGTGCCAGCAGCCCACGGGACAGGAGCCAGTACTTC. Encoded protein: CASSPRDRSQYF. Full variable domain (remainder filled in from reference TRBV7-6 and TRBJ2-5): GAGVSQSPRYKVTKRGQDVALRCDPISGHVSLYWYRQALGQGPEFLTYFNYEAQQDKSGLPNDRFSAERPEGSISTLTIQRTEQRDSAMYRCASSPRDRSQYFGPGTRLLVL.